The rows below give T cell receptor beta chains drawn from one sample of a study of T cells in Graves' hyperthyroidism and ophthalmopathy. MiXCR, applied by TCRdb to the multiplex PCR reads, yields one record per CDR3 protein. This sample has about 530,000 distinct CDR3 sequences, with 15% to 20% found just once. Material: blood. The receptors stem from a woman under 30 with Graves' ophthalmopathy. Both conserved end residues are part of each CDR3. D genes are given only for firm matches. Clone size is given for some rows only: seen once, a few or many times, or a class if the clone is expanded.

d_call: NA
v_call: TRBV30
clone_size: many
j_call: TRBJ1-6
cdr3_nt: TGTGCCTGGAGTGCCGGAGGTCAAAATTCACCCCTCCACTTT
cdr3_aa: CAWSAGGQNSPLHF

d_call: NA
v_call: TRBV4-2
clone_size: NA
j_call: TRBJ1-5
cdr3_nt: TGTGCCAGCAGCCAAGGGGACCGAATTAATCAGCCCCAGCATTTT
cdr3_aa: CASSQGDRINQPQHF

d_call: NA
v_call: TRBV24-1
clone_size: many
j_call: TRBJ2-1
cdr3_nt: TGTGCCACCAGTGATTCGGGGCGTGAGCAGTTCTTC
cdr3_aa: CATSDSGREQFF

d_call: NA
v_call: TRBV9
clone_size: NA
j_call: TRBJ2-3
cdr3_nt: TGTGCCAGCAGCCTGGGACGGGCCCCGGGAGATACGCAGTATTTT
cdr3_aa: CASSLGRAPGDTQYF

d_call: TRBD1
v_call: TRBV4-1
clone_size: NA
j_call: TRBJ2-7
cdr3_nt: TGCGCCAGCAGCCAAGAGGGACAGGGCAACTACGAGCAGTACTTC
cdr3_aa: CASSQEGQGNYEQYF

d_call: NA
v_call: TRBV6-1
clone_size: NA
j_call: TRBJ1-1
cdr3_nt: TGTGCCAGCAGTGAAAGGGGCCTGGAGACTGAAGCTTTCTTT
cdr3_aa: CASSERGLETEAFF

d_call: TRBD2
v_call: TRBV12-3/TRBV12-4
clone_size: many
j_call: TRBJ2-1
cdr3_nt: TGTGCCAGCAGTTTTCAAGGGACTAGCGGGAGGTCCCATGAGCAGTTCTTC
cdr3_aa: CASSFQGTSGRSHEQFF

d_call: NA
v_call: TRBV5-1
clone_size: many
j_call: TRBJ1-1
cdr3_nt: TGCGCCAGCAGCCCCGGTGTATGGATCACTGAAGCTTTCTTT
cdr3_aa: CASSPGVWITEAFF

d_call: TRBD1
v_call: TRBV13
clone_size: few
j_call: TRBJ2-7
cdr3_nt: TGTGCCAGCAACTTAGGACAGGGCAACGAGCAGTACTTC
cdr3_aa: CASNLGQGNEQYF

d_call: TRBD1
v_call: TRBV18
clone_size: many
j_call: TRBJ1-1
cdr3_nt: TGTGCCAGCTCACCACAACGGACAGGGGTTATGAACACTGAAGCTTTCTTT
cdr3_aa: CASSPQRTGVMNTEAFF

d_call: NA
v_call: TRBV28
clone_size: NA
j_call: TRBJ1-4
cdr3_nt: TGTGCCAGCAGCCCGGACCGAAGGAGTGAAAAACTGTTTTTT
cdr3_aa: CASSPDRRSEKLFF

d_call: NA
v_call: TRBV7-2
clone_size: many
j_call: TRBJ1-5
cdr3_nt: TGTGCCAGCAGCTTAATCCACTACTCGATCAATCAGCCCCAGCATTTT
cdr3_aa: CASSLIHYSINQPQHF

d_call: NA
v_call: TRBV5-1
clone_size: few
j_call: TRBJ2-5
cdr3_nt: TGCGCCAGCAGCCAAGGAGCGGGCTCTCAAGAGACCCAGTACTTC
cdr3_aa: CASSQGAGSQETQYF

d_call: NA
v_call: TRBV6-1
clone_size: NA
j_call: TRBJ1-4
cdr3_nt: TGTGCCAGCAGTGAGTTGGGGTGGGCAAGAACTAATGAAAAACTGTTTTTT
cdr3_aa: CASSELGWARTNEKLFF

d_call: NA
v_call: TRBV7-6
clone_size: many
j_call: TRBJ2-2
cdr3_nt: TGTGCCAGCAGCTTGGCATCCGGGGAGCTGTTTTTT
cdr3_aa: CASSLASGELFF

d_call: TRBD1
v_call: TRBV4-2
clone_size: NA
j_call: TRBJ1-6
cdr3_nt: TGTGCCAGCAGCCCACGGACAGGGGGCGCAGGAGATTCACCCCTCCACTTT
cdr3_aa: CASSPRTGGAGDSPLHF

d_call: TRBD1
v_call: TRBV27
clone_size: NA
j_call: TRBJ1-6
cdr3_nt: TGTGCCAGCAGTTTACGGGGGACAGGTTATAATTCACCCCTCCACTTT
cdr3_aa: CASSLRGTGYNSPLHF

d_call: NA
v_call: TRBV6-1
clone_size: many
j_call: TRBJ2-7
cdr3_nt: TGTGCCAGCAGTGCGACAGGCCCTTCCTACGAGCAGTACTTC
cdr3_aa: CASSATGPSYEQYF

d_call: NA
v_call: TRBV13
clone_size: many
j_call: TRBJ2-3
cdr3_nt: TGTGCCAGCAGCTTAGGGGTCCCGGCGGATACGCAGTATTTT
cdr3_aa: CASSLGVPADTQYF

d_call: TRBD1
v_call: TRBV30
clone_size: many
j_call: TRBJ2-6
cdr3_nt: TGTGCCTGGAGTCAAGGGACAGGGGTCTCTGGGGCCAACGTCCTGACTTTC
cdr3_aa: CAWSQGTGVSGANVLTF

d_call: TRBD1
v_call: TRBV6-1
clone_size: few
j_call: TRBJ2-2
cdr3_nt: TGTGCCAGCCTCGGACAGGCGAACACCGGGGAGCTGTTTTTT
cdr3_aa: CASLGQANTGELFF

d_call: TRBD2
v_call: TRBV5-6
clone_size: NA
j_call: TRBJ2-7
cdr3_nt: TGTGCCAGCAGCCCGGGACTAGCGGGACCCGAGCAGTACTTC
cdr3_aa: CASSPGLAGPEQYF

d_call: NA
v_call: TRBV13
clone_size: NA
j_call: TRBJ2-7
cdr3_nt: TGTGCCAGCAGCGGGGCAGAGGGGGTCCACGAGCAGTACTTC
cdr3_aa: CASSGAEGVHEQYF

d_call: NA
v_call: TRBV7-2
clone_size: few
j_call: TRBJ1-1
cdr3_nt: TGTGCCAGCAGCTCGTCGACAACCATGAACACTGAAGCTTTCTTT
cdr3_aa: CASSSSTTMNTEAFF

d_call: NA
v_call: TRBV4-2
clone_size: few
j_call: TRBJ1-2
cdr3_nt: TGTGCCAGCAGCCAATCCGGGCAGGGCGATGACTATGGCTACACCTTC
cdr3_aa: CASSQSGQGDDYGYTF

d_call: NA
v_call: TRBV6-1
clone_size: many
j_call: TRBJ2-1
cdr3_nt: TGTGCCAGCAGCCAGGGCCTTGGCAGGGGCTACAATGAGCAGTTCTTC
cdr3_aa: CASSQGLGRGYNEQFF

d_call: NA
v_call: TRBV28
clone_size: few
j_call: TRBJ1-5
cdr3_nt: TGTGCCAGCAGTTCTTCTGCTATGAAGAATCAGCCCCAGCATTTT
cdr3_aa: CASSSSAMKNQPQHF

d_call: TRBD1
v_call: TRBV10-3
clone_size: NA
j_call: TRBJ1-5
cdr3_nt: TGTGCCATCAGTGAAGGACAGGGCCCCAATCAGCCCCAGCATTTT
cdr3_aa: CAISEGQGPNQPQHF

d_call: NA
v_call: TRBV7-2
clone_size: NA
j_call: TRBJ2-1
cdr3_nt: TGTGCCAGCAGCCCGCAGGGGCGGATGAATGAGCAGTTCTTC
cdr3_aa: CASSPQGRMNEQFF

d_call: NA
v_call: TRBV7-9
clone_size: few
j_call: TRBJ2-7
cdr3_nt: TGTGCCAGCAGCTTAGGGTTAAACGAGCAGTACTTC
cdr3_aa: CASSLGLNEQYF

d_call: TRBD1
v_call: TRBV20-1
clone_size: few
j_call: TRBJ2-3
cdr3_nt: TGCAGTGCAGCGCGGACAGGCGATACGCAGTATTTT
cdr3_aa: CSAARTGDTQYF